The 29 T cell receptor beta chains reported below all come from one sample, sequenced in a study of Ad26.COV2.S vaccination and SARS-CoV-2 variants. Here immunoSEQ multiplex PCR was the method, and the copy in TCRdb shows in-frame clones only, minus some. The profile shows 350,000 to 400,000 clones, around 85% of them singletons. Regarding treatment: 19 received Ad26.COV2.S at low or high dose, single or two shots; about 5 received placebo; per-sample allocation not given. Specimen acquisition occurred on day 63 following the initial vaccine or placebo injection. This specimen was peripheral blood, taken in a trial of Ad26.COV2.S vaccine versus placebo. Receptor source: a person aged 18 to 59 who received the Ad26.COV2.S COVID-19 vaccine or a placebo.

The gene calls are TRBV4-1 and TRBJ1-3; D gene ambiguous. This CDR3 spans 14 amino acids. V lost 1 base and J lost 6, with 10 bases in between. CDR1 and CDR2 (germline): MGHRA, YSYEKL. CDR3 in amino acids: CASSQVQSTNTIYF. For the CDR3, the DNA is TGCGCCAGCAGCCAAGTGCAGAGCACAAACACCATATATTTT.

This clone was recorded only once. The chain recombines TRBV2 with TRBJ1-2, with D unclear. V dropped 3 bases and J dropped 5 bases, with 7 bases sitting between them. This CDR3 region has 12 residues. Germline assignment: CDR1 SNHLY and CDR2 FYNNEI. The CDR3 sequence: CASSDVGYGYTF. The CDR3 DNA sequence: TGTGCCAGCAGTGATGTCGGTTATGGCTACACCTTC.

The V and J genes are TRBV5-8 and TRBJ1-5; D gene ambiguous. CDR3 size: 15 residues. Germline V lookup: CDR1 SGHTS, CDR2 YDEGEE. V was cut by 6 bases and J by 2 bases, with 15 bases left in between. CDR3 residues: CASTVGSWGNQPQHF. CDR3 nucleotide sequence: TGTGCCAGCACCGTGGGGTCTTGGGGCAATCAGCCCCAGCATTTT. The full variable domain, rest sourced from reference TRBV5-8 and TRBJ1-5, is EAGVTQSPTHLIKTRGQQATLRCSPISGHTSVYWYQQALGLGLQFLLWYDEGEERNRGNFPPRFSGRQFPNYSSELNVNALELEDSALYLCASTVGSWGNQPQHFGDGTRLSIL.

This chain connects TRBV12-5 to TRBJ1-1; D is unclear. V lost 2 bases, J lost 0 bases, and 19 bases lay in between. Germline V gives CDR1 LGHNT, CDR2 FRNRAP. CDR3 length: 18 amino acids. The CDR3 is CASGLPRSLEGMNTEAFF. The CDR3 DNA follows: TGTGCTAGTGGTTTGCCGAGGAGTCTGGAAGGCATGAACACTGAAGCTTTCTTT.

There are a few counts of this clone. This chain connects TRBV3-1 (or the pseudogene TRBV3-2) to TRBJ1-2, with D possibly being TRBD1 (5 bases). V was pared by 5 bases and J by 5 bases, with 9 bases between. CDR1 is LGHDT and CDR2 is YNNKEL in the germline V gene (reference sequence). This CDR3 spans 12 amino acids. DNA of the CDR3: TGTGCCAGCAGCACGACAGCTTATGGCTACACCTTC. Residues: CASSTTAYGYTF.

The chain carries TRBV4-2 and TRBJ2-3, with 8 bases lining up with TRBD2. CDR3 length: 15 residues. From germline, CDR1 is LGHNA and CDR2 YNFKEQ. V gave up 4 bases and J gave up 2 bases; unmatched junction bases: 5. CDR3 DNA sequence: TGTGCCAGCAGCCCCGAGCGGGGGACCACAGATACGCAGTATTTT. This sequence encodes CASSPERGTTDTQYF.

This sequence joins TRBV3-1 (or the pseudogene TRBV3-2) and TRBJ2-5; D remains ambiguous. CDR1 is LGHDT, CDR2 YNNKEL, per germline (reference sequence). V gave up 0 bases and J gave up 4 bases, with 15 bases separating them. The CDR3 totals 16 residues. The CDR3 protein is CASSQDRQEPLETQYF. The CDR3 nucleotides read TGTGCCAGCAGCCAAGATCGGCAGGAGCCCTTAGAGACCCAGTACTTC.

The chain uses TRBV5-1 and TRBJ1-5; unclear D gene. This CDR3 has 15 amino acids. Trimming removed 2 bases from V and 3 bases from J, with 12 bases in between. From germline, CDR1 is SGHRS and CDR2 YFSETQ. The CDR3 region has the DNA TGCGCCAGCAGCTTAAGTGGCGGAAACAATCAGCCCCAGCATTTT. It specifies CASSLSGGNNQPQHF.

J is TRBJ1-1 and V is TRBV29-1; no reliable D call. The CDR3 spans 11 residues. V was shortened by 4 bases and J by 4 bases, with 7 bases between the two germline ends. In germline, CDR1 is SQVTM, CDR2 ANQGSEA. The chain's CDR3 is CSVALTTEAFF. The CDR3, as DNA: TGCAGCGTTGCCCTCACCACTGAAGCTTTCTTT.

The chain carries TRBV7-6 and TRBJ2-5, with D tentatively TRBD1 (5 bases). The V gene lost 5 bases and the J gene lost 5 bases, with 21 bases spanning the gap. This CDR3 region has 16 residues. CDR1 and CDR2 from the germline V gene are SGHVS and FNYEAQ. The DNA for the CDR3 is TGTGCCAGCAGCCGCCATCCAGACCCCGCAGGGGAGACCCAGTACTTC. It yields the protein CASSRHPDPAGETQYF.

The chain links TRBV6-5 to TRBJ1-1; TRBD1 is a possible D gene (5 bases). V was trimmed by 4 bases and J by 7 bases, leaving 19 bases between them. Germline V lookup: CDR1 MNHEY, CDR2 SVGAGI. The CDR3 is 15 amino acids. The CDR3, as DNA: TGTGCCAGCAGTTGGGTTGGGGTAGGGGACGGTGAAGCTTTCTTT. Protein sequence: CASSWVGVGDGEAFF.

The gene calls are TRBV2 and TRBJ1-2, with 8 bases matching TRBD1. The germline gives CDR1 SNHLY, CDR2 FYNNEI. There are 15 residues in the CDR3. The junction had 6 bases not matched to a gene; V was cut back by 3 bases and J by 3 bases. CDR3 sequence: CASSDPGQGHYGYTF. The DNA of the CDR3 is TGTGCCAGCAGTGACCCCGGACAGGGACACTATGGCTACACCTTC.

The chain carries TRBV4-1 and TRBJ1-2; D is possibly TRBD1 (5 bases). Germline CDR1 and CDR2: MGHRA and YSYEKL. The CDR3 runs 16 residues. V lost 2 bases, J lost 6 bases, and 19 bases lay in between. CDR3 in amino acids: CASSQKDVTGGNGYTF. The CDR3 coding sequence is TGCGCCAGCAGCCAAAAAGACGTAACAGGAGGTAATGGCTACACCTTC.

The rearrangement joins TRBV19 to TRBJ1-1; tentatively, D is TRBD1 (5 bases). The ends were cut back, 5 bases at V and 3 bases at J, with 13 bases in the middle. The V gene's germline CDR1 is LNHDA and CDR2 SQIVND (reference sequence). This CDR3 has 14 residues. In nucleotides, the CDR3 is TGTGCCAGTAGTGTCGGGGCTGGGGACACTGAAGCTTTCTTT. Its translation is CASSVGAGDTEAFF. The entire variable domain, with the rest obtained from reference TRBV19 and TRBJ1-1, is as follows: DGGITQSPKYLFRKEGQNVTLSCEQNLNHDAMYWYRQDPGQGLRLIYYSQIVNDFQKGDIAEGYSVSREKKESFPLTVTSAQKNPTAFYLCASSVGAGDTEAFFGQGTRLTVV.

CDR3 DNA: TGTGCCAGCAGCTTGGAGGTGTCCTACCCGATCGGCACTGAAGCTTTCTTT. Its protein product is CASSLEVSYPIGTEAFF. The V gene is TRBV5-6, the J gene TRBJ1-1; no reliable D call. From germline, CDR1 is SGHDT and CDR2 YYEEEE. The V end lost 0 bases, the J end lost 4 bases, and 19 bases lay between the germline ends. The CDR3 covers 17 residues. Full variable domain (rest looked up from reference TRBV5-6 and TRBJ1-1): DAGVTQSPTHLIKTRGQQVTLRCSPKSGHDTVSWYQQALGQGPQFIFQYYEEEERQRGNFPDRFSGHQFPNYSSELNVNALLLGDSALYLCASSLEVSYPIGTEAFFGQGTRLTVV.

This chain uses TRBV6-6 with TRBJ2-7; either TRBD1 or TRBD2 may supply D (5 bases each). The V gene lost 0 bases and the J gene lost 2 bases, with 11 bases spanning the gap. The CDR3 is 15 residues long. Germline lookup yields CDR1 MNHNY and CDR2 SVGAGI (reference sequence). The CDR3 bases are TGTGCCAGCAGTTACTCGGGGCAGGGACCCTACGAGCAGTACTTC. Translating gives CASSYSGQGPYEQYF.

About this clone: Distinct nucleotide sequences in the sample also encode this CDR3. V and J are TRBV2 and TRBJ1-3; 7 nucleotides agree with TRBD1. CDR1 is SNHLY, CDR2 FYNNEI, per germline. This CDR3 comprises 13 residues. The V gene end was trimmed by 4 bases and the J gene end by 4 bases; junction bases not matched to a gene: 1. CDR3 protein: CASSGTGGNTIYF. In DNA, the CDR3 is TGTGCCAGCAGTGGGACAGGAGGAAACACCATATATTTT.

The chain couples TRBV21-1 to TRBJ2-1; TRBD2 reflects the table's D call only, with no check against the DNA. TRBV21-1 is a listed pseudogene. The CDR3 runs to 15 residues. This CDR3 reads CASTSSPRGYNEQFF. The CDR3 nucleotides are TGTGCCAGCACCAGCTCCCCCCGGGGCTACAATGAGCAGTTCTTC.

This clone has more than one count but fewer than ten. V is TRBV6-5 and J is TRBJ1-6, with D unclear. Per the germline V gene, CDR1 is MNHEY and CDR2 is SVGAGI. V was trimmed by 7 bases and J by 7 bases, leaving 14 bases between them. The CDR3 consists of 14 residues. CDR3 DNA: TGTGCCAGCAAGGGCACGACCGCGAATTCACCCCTCCACTTT. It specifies CASKGTTANSPLHF.

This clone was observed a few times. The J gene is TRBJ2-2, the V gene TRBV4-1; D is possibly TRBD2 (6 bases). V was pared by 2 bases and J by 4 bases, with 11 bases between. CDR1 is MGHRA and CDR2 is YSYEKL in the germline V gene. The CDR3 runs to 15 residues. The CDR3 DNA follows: TGCGCCAGCAGCCAACCGGGACTGGCCACCGGGGAGCTGTTTTTT. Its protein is CASSQPGLATGELFF.

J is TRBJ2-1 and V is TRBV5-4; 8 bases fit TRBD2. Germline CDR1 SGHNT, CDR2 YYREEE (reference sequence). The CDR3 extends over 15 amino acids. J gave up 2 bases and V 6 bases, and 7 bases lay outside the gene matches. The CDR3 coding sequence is TGTGCCAGCAAGGTTGCGGGGGGCACCTACAATGAGCAGTTCTTC. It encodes CASKVAGGTYNEQFF.

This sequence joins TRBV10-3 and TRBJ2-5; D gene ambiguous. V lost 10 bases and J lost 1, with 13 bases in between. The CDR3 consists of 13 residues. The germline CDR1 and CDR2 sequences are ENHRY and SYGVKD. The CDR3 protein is CATLRNTQETQYF. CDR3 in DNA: TGTGCCACCCTTAGGAACACCCAAGAGACCCAGTACTTC.

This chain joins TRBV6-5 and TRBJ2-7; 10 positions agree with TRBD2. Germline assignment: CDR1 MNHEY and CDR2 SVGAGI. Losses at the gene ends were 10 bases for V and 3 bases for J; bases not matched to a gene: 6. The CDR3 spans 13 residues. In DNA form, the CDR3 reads TGTGCCACGAAGACTAGCGGGTACTACGAGCAGTACTTC. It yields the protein CATKTSGYYEQYF.

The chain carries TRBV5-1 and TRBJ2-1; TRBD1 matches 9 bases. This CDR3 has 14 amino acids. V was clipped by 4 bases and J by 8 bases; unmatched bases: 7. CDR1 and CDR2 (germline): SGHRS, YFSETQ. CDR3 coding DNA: TGCGCCAGCAGCGCCGGGACAGGGAGAGATGAGCAGTTCTTC. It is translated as CASSAGTGRDEQFF.

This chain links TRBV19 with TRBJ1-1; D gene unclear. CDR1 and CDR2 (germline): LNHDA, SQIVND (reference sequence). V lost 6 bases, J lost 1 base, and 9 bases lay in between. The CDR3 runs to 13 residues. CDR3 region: CASRDGRNTEAFF. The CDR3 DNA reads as TGTGCCAGTAGAGACGGACGGAACACTGAAGCTTTCTTT.

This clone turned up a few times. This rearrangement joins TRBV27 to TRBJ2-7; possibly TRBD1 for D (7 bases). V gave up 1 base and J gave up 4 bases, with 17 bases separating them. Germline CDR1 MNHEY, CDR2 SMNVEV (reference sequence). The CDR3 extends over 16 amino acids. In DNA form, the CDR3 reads TGTGCCAGCAGTTTATACGCGGCAGGGGGGCGGTACGAGCAGTACTTC. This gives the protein CASSLYAAGGRYEQYF.

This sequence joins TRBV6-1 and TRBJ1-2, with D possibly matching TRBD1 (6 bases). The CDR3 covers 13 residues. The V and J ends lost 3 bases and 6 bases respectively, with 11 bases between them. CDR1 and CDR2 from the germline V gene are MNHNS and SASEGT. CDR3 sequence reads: CASSEQQGDGYTF. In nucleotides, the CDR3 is TGTGCCAGCAGTGAGCAACAGGGAGATGGCTACACCTTC.

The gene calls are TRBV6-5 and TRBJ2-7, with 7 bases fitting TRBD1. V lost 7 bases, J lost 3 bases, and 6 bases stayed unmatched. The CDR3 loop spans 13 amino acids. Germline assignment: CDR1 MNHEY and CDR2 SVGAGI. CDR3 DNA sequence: TGTGCCAGCACCAAAACAGGGGACTACGAGCAGTACTTC. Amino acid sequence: CASTKTGDYEQYF.

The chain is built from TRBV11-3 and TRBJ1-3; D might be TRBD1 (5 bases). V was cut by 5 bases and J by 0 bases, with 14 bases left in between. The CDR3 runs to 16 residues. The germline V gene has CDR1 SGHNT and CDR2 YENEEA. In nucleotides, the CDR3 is TGTGCCAGCAGCCCCGGTGCGGGGGTCTCTGGAAACACCATATATTTT. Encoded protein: CASSPGAGVSGNTIYF.